Shown below are 22 T cell receptor beta chains from a single sample sequenced in a study of T-cell reconstitution after alpha-beta-depleted transplantation in children. Unique molecular identifiers were used in preparing the TCRbeta library. TCRdb re-called the PCR reads with MiXCR, one entry per CDR3 protein. The sample has some 490,000 distinct CDR3 sequences, 9.5% to 15% seen once. This specimen consisted of PBMCs from the stem cell graft donor, obtained from the stem cell graft. These TCRs come from a human donor who donated a stem cell graft to a child with combined immunodeficiency.

This clonotype was counted a few times. This chain joins TRBV4-3 and TRBJ2-2, with 8 bases matching TRBD2. V shed 1 base and J 6 bases; nucleotides not matched to a gene: 7. This CDR3 is built from 16 residues. CDR1 is LGHNA, CDR2 YSLEER, per germline. The CDR3 nucleotides read TGCGCCAGCAGCCAAGTTGGGACTAGTGGGGCCGGGGAGCTGTTTTTT. Translation: CASSQVGTSGAGELFF.

This clonotype came up a few times. The chain carries TRBV4-2 and TRBJ1-2; D is possibly TRBD1 (5 bases). Between the trimmed V and J ends, which lost 7 bases and 8 bases, there was a span of 17 bases. Germline CDR1 and CDR2: LGHNA and YNFKEQ. This CDR3 spans 13 amino acids. This CDR3 is CASTSLRGYGYTF. Here the CDR3 DNA reads TGTGCCAGCACCTCCCTGCGGGGGTACGGCTACACCTTC.

This clonotype was counted many times. The chain recombines TRBV4-1 with TRBJ2-1; TRBD2 might be the D (5 bases). The CDR3 is 14 residues long. Germline V gives CDR1 MGHRA, CDR2 YSYEKL. The V gene lost 0 bases and the J gene lost 4 bases, with 7 bases spanning the gap. CDR3 nucleotide sequence: TGCGCCAGCAGCCAAGAAAGCGGTTACAATGAGCAGTTCTTC. Its protein product is CASSQESGYNEQFF.

This clonotype came up a few times. The gene calls are TRBV6-2 or TRBV6-3 and TRBJ2-7, with D possibly matching TRBD2 (6 bases). With 7 bases removed from V and 7 bases from J, the gap between germline ends came to 20 bases. Germline loops: CDR1 MNHEY, CDR2 SVGEGT. The CDR3 has 14 residues. CDR3 sequence (DNA): TGTGCCAGCACCAAAATGAGGACTATGAGAGAGCAGTACTTC. Amino acid sequence: CASTKMRTMREQYF.

Only a few counts were recorded for this clonotype. This chain joins TRBV27 and TRBJ2-2, with D possibly being TRBD2 (6 bases). The V end was cut by 6 bases, the J end by 3 bases, with 20 bases between. Germline CDR1 and CDR2: MNHEY and SMNVEV (reference sequence). The CDR3 extends over 17 amino acids. The CDR3 here is CASSRTNKRGYTGELFF. DNA for the CDR3: TGTGCCAGCAGCCGGACTAACAAAAGAGGGTACACCGGGGAGCTGTTTTTT.

The genes are TRBV28 and TRBJ2-2; 7 bases are shared with TRBD2. The CDR3 is 14 amino acids. Germline loops: CDR1 MDHEN, CDR2 SYDVKM. J lost 1 base, V lost 7 bases, and 3 bases had no gene match. The CDR3 DNA follows: TGTGCCAGCAAGGTAGCGGGGAACACCGGGGAGCTGTTTTTT. It yields the protein CASKVAGNTGELFF.

The rearrangement uses TRBV5-6 and TRBJ2-4, with 11 nucleotides matching TRBD2. V dropped 0 bases and J dropped 0; count of bases not matched to a gene: 2. Germline V gene data show CDR1 as SGHDT and CDR2 as YYEEEE. CDR3 length equals 17 residues. In nucleotides, the CDR3 is TGTGCCAGCAGCTTGGCCGGACTAGCGGGAGCCAAAAACATTCAGTACTTC. It specifies CASSLAGLAGAKNIQYF.

This clonotype has at least ten counts. The chain employs TRBV7-2 and TRBJ1-2; the D is unclear. Germline lookup yields CDR1 SGHTA and CDR2 FQGNSA. Trimming took 1 base from V and 8 from J, leaving 11 bases between them. The CDR3 length is 13 residues. CDR3 amino acids: CASSLDLPWGYTF. The CDR3 coding sequence is TGTGCCAGCAGCTTAGATTTACCCTGGGGCTACACCTTC.

The chain combines TRBV20-1 with TRBJ1-5, with 9 bases lining up with TRBD1. The CDR3 length is 16 residues. With V trimmed by 5 bases and J by 2 bases, 10 bases remained unmatched. CDR1 is DFQATT, CDR2 SNEGSKA, per germline (reference sequence). The CDR3 sequence is CSAAATGGFRNQPQHF. CDR3 DNA sequence: TGCAGTGCTGCCGCGACAGGGGGTTTTCGCAATCAGCCCCAGCATTTT.

This clonotype turned up a few times. In DNA, the CDR3 is TGTGCCACCAGCGGACAGAGGGCGGTGGCCGGGGAGCTGTTTTTT. As protein: CATSGQRAVAGELFF. V usage is TRBV24-1 and J usage is TRBJ2-2, with D possibly matching TRBD1 (6 bases). Between the trimmed V and J ends, which lost 7 bases and 6 bases, there was a span of 17 bases. The V gene's germline CDR1 is KGHDR and CDR2 SFDVKD. The CDR3 spans 15 residues.

This chain links TRBV19 with TRBJ2-7, with no clear D. Germline V lookup: CDR1 LNHDA, CDR2 SQIVND (reference sequence). With 3 bases removed from V and 3 bases from J, the gap between germline ends came to 9 bases. There are 13 residues in the CDR3. The CDR3 region is CASSIGGFYEQYF. CDR3 nucleotides: TGTGCCAGTAGTATCGGCGGTTTCTACGAGCAGTACTTC. The variable domain in full, completed from reference TRBV19 and TRBJ2-7, reads DGGITQSPKYLFRKEGQNVTLSCEQNLNHDAMYWYRQDPGQGLRLIYYSQIVNDFQKGDIAEGYSVSREKKESFPLTVTSAQKNPTAFYLCASSIGGFYEQYFGPGTRLTVT.

This clonotype was recorded at least ten times. This chain connects TRBV12-3 or TRBV12-4 to TRBJ2-2; D remains ambiguous. V lost 5 bases, J lost 4 bases, and 11 bases lay in between. The length of the CDR3 is 14 residues. CDR3 sequence: CASSLEGFTGELFF. Here the CDR3 DNA reads TGTGCCAGCAGTCTGGAAGGTTTCACCGGGGAGCTGTTTTTT.

The rearrangement links TRBV29-1 to TRBJ2-7; TRBD1 agrees at 11 bases. From germline, CDR1 is SQVTM and CDR2 ANQGSEA. This CDR3 has 14 amino acids. V lost 6 bases to trimming and J lost 5 bases; unmatched junction nucleotides: 9. The CDR3 nucleotides read TGCAGCGTGACCACCGGGACAGGGGGTGACGAGCAGTACTTC. Protein product: CSVTTGTGGDEQYF.

The chain employs TRBV4-3 and TRBJ2-7; 10 bases agree with TRBD2. CDR1 and CDR2 (germline): LGHNA, YSLEER. This CDR3 spans 17 amino acids. J lost 2 bases, V lost 1 base, and 8 bases had no gene match. The CDR3 DNA sequence: TGCGCCAGCAGCCAAGTTCAACTAGCGGGGACACCCTACGAGCAGTACTTC. Its translation is CASSQVQLAGTPYEQYF.

The table lists this clonotype with a few counts. V is TRBV2 and J is TRBJ1-2; D unclear. V was pared by 4 bases and J by 6 bases, with 6 bases between. Germline values: CDR1 SNHLY, CDR2 FYNNEI. This CDR3 has 11 amino acids. This CDR3 is CASSGGNGYTF. The CDR3 DNA follows: TGTGCCAGCAGTGGAGGGAATGGCTACACCTTC.

There are many counts of this clonotype. The chain joins TRBV12-3 or TRBV12-4 to TRBJ2-1; TRBD2 matches at 9 bases. The CDR3 has 14 residues. V was pared by 8 bases and J by 9 bases, with 11 bases of the junction left unmatched. For the CDR3, the DNA is TGTGCCAGCGAGAGTAGCGGGAGTGGGGGTGAGCAGTTCTTC. Translating gives CASESSGSGGEQFF.

V usage is TRBV6-1 and J usage is TRBJ2-1, with D possibly being TRBD2 (5 bases). Germline CDR1 is MNHNS and CDR2 is SASEGT. Trimming stripped 2 bases from V and 8 bases from J, with 19 bases between. The CDR3 covers 16 residues. CDR3 sequence: CASSEWGIGVTDEQFF. DNA of the CDR3: TGTGCCAGCAGTGAATGGGGTATCGGGGTGACGGATGAGCAGTTCTTC.

This clonotype has more than one count but fewer than ten. The chain employs TRBV11-2 and TRBJ1-4; D is perhaps TRBD1 (5 bases). Trimming pared 4 bases from V and 4 bases from J, leaving 16 bases between. The length of the CDR3 is 16 residues. The germline gives CDR1 SGHAT, CDR2 FQNNGV. The CDR3 DNA follows: TGTGCCAGCAGCTCCGCACGACAGTCGGGTAATGAAAAACTGTTTTTT. Amino acid sequence: CASSSARQSGNEKLFF. Complete variable domain (other parts from reference TRBV11-2 and TRBJ1-4): EAGVAQSPRYKIIEKRQSVAFWCNPISGHATLYWYQQILGQGPKLLIQFQNNGVVDDSQLPKDRFSAERLKGVDSTLKIQPAKLEDSAVYLCASSSARQSGNEKLFFGSGTQLSVL.

CDR3 loop: CASSWRVGGLSYEQYF. As DNA, the CDR3 is TGTGCCAGCAGCTGGCGGGTGGGAGGTTTGTCCTACGAGCAGTACTTC. The chain recombines TRBV3-1 with TRBJ2-7; D perhaps matches TRBD2 (6 bases). V lost 5 bases and J 1 base, leaving 18 bases between the germline ends. Germline V gene sequence: CDR1 LGHDT, CDR2 YNNKEL (reference sequence). CDR3 size: 16 residues.

This clonotype turned up a few times. The chain combines TRBV3-1 with TRBJ1-6; possibly TRBD1 for D (6 bases). The V gene lost 5 bases and the J gene lost 13 bases, with 12 bases spanning the gap. From germline, CDR1 is LGHDT and CDR2 YNNKEL (reference sequence). There are 12 residues in the CDR3. CDR3 sequence reads: CASSSEGGPLHF. The CDR3 nucleotides are TGTGCCAGCAGCTCAGAGGGGGGGCCCCTCCACTTT.

This clonotype has only a few counts. V usage is TRBV2 and J usage is TRBJ1-3; weak D call: TRBD1 (5 bases). Per the germline V gene, CDR1 is SNHLY and CDR2 is FYNNEI. CDR3 length equals 14 residues. The ends were cut back, 6 bases at V and 0 bases at J, with 9 bases in the middle. CDR3 region: CASSQGASGNTIYF. CDR3 bases: TGTGCCAGCAGCCAAGGGGCCTCTGGAAACACCATATATTTT.

This clonotype has at least ten counts. The chain has TRBV12-3 or TRBV12-4 and TRBJ2-3; 10 bases line up with TRBD2. The ends lost 4 bases at V and 2 bases at J; junction bases unmatched: 6. There are 16 residues in the CDR3. The CDR3 reads CASSSLAGAFTDTQYF. CDR3 sequence (DNA): TGTGCCAGCAGTTCCCTAGCGGGGGCGTTCACAGATACGCAGTATTTT.